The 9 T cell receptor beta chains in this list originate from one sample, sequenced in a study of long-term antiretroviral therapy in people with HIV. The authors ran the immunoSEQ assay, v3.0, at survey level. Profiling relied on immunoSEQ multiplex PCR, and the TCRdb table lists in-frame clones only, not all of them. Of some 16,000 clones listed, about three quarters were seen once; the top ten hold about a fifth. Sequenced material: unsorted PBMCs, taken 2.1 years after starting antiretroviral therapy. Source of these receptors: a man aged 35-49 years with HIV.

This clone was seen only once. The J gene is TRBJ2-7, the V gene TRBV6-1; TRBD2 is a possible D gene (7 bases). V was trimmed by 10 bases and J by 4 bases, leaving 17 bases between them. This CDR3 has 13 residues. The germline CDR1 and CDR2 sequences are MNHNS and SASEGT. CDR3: CATHLGGGYEQYF. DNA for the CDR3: TGTGCCACCCACCTAGGGGGAGGGTACGAGCAGTACTTC.

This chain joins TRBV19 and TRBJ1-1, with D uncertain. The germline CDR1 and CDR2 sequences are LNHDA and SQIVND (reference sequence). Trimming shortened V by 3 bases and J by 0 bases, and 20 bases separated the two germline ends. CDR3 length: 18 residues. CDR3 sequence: CASSISRSAMGMNTEAFF. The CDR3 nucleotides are TGTGCCAGTAGTATTTCCCGATCAGCTATGGGCATGAACACTGAAGCTTTCTTT.

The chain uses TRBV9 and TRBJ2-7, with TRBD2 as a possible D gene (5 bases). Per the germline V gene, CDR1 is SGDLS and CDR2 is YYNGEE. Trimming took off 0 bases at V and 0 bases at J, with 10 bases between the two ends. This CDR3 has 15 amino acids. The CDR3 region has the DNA TGTGCCAGCAGCGTAGAGGTAGGGAGCTCCTACGAGCAGTACTTC. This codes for CASSVEVGSSYEQYF.

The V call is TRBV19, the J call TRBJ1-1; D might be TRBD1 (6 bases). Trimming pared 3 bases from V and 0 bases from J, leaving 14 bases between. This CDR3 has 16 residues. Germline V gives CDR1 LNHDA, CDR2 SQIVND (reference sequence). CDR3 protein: CASSIVGQYMNTEAFF. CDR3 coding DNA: TGTGCCAGTAGTATCGTTGGACAGTACATGAACACTGAAGCTTTCTTT.

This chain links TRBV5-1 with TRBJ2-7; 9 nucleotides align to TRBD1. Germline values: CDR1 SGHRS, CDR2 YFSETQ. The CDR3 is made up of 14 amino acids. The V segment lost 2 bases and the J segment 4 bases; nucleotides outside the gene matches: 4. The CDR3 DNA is TGCGCCAGCAGCTTAGGGACAGGGACGTACGAGCAGTACTTC. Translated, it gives CASSLGTGTYEQYF. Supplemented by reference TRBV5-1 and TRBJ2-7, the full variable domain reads KAGVTQTPRYLIKTRGQQVTLSCSPISGHRSVSWYQQTPGQGLQFLFEYFSETQRNKGNFPGRFSGRQFSNSRSEMNVSTLELGDSALYLCASSLGTGTYEQYFGPGTRLTVT.

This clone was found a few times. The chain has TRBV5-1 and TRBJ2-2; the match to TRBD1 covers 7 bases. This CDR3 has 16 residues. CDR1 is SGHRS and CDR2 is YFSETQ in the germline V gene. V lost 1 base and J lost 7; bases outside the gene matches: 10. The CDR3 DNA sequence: TGCGCCAGCAGCTTGAGGACAGGCCACGGGGACGGGGAGCTGTTTTTT. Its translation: CASSLRTGHGDGELFF.

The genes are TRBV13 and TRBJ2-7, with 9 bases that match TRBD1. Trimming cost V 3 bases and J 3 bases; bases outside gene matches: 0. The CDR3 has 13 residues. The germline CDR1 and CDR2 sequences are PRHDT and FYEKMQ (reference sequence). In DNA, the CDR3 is TGTGCCAGCAGCTTGGACAGGGGCTACGAGCAGTACTTC. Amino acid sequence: CASSLDRGYEQYF.

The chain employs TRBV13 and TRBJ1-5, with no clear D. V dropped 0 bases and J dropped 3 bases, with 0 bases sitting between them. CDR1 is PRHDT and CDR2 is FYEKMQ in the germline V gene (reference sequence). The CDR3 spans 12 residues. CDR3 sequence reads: CASSLGNQPQHF. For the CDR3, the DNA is TGTGCCAGCAGCTTAGGCAATCAGCCCCAGCATTTT.

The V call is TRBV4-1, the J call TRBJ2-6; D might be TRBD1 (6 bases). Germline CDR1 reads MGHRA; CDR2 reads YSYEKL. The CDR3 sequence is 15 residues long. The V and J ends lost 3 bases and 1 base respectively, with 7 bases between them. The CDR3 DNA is TGCGCCAGCAGCCAGCAGGGGTCTGGGGCCAACGTCCTGACTTTC. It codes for CASSQQGSGANVLTF.